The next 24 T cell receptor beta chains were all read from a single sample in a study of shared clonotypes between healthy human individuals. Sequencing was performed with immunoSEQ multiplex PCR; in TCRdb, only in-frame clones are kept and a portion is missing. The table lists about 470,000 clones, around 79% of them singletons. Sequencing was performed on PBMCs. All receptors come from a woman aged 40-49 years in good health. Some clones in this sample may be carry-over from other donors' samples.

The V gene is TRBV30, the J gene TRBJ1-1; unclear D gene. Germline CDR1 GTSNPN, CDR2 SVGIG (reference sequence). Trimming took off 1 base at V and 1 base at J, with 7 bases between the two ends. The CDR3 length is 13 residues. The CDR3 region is CAWSGQENTEAFF. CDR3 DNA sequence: TGTGCCTGGAGTGGGCAGGAGAACACTGAAGCTTTCTTT.

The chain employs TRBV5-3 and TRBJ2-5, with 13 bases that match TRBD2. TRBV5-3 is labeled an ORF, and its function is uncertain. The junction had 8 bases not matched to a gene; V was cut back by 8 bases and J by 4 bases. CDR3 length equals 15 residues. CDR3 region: CASSRTSGRRETQYF. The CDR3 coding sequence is TGTGCCAGCAGCCGGACTAGCGGGAGACGAGAGACCCAGTACTTC.

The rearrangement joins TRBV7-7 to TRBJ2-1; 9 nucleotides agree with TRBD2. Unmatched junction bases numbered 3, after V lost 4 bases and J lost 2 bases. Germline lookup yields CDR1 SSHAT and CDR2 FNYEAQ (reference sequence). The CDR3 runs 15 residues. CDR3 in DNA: TGTGCCAGCAGCTCCTTAGCGGGAGCCTACAATGAGCAGTTCTTC. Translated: CASSSLAGAYNEQFF.

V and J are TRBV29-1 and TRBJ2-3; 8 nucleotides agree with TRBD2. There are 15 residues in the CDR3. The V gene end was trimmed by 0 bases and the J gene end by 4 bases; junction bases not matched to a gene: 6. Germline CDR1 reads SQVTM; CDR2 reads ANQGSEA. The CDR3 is CSVEDASGSPDTQYF. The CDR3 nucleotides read TGCAGCGTTGAAGATGCGAGCGGGAGTCCAGATACGCAGTATTTT.

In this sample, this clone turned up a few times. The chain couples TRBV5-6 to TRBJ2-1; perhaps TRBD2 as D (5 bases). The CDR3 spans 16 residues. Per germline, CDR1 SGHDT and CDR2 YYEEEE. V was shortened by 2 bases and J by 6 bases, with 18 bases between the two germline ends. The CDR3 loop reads CASSFGQDSFGNEQFF. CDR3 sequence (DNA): TGTGCCAGCAGCTTTGGCCAGGACTCCTTTGGCAATGAGCAGTTCTTC.

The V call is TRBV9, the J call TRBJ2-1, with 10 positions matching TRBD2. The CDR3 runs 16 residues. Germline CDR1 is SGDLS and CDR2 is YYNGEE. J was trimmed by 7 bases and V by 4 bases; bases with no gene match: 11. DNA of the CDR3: TGTGCCAGCAGCCCTGGGCTAGCGGGAGTTGGGAATGAGCAGTTCTTC. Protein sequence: CASSPGLAGVGNEQFF.

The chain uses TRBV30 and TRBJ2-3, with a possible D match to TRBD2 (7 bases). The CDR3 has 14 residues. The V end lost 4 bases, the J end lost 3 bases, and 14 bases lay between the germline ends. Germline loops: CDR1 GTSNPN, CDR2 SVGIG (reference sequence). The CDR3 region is CAWTLGGPTDTQYF. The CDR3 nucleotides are TGTGCCTGGACCTTGGGGGGGCCGACAGATACGCAGTATTTT.

The CDR3 loop reads CASSLGLGRGQGSSYTF. CDR3 coding DNA: TGTGCCAGCAGCTTAGGGTTGGGCAGGGGGCAAGGTAGTAGTTACACCTTC. The chain recombines TRBV5-4 with TRBJ1-2; 8 nucleotides match TRBD1. Germline CDR1 is SGHNT and CDR2 is YYREEE (reference sequence). J gave up 11 bases and V 2 bases, and 20 bases lay outside the gene matches. This CDR3 has 17 amino acids.

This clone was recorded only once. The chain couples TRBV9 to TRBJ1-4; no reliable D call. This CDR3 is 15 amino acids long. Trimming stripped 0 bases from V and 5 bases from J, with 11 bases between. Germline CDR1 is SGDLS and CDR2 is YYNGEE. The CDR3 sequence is CASSVVGLANEKLFF. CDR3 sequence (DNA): TGTGCCAGCAGCGTAGTAGGCCTGGCGAATGAAAAACTGTTTTTT.

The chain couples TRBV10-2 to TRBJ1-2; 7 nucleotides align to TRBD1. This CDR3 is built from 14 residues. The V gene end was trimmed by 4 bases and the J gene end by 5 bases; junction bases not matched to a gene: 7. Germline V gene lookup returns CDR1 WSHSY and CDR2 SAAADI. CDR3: CASSVDRVVYGYTF. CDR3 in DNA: TGCGCCAGCAGTGTAGACAGGGTTGTGTATGGCTACACCTTC.

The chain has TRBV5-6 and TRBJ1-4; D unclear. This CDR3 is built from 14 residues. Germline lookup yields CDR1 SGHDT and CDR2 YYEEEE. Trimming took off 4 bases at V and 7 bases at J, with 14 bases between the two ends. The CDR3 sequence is CASSQVTAAEKLFF. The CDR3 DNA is TGTGCCAGCAGCCAGGTCACAGCGGCTGAAAAACTGTTTTTT.

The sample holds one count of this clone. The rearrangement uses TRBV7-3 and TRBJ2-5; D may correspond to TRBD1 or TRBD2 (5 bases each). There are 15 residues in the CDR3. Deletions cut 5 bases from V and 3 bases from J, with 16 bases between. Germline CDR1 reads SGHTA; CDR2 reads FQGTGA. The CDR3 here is CASSRTGTAEETQYF. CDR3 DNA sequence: TGTGCCAGCAGCCGCACTGGGACCGCAGAAGAGACCCAGTACTTC.

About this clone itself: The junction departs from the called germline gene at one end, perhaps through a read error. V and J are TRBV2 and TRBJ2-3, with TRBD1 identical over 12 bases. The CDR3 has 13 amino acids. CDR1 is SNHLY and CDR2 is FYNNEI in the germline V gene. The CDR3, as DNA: TGTGCCAGCAGTGACGAGGGGACAGGGGGCAGAGGTTTT. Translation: CASSDEGTGGRGF.

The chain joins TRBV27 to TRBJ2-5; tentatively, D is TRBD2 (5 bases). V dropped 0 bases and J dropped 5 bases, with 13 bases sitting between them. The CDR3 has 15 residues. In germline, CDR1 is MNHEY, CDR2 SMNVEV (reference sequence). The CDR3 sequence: CASSLSRGPGETQYF. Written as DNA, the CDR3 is TGTGCCAGCAGTTTATCACGAGGGCCCGGGGAGACCCAGTACTTC.

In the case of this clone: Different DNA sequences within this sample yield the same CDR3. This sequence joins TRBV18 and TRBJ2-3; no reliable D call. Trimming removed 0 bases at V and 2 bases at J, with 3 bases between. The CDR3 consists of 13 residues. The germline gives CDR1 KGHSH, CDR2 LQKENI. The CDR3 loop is CASSPPSTDTQYF. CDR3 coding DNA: TGTGCCAGCTCACCACCTTCCACAGATACGCAGTATTTT.

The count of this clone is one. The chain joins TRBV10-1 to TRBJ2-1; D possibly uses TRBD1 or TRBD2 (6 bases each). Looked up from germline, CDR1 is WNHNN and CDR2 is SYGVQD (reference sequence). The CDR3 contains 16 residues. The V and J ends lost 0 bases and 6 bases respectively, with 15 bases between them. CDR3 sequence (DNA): TGCGCCAGCAGTGAGTCGTCACAGGGAGGAGGCAATGAGCAGTTCTTC. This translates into CASSESSQGGGNEQFF.

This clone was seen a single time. The CDR3 DNA reads as TGTGCCAGCAGCCTTGAACCTGCCGGGACCCAGTACTTC. Its translation is CASSLEPAGTQYF. The chain uses TRBV7-9 and TRBJ2-5; the D is unclear. CDR3 size: 13 residues. The germline CDR1 and CDR2 sequences are SEHNR and FQNEAQ (reference sequence). V lost 5 bases, J lost 7 bases, and 14 bases lay in between. Full variable domain (rest looked up from reference TRBV7-9 and TRBJ2-5): DTGVSQNPRHKITKRGQNVTFRCDPISEHNRLYWYRQTLGQGPEFLTYFQNEAQLEKSRLLSDRFSAERPKGSFSTLEIQRTEQGDSAMYLCASSLEPAGTQYFGPGTRLLVL.

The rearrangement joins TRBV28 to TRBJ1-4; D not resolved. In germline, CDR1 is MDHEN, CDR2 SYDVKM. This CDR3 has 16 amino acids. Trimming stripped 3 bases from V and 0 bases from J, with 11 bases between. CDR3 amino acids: CASSFVGVATNEKLFF. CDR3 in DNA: TGTGCCAGCAGTTTCGTAGGAGTCGCAACTAATGAAAAACTGTTTTTT.

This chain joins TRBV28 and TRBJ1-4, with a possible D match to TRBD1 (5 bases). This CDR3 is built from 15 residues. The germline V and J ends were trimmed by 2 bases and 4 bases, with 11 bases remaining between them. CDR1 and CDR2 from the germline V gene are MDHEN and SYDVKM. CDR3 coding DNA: TGTGCCAGCAGTTTAAGCGACAGTTTTAATGAAAAACTGTTTTTT. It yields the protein CASSLSDSFNEKLFF. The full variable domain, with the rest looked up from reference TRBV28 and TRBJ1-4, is DVKVTQSSRYLVKRTGEKVFLECVQDMDHENMFWYRQDPGLGLRLIYFSYDVKMKEKGDIPEGYSVSREKKERFSLILESASTNQTSMYLCASSLSDSFNEKLFFGSGTQLSVL.

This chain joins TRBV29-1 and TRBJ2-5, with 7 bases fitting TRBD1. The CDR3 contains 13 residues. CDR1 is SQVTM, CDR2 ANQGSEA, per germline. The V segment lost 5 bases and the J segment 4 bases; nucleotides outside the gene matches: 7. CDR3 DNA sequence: TGCAGCGTTTTGAAGGGGGCGAGAGAGACCCAGTACTTC. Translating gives CSVLKGARETQYF.

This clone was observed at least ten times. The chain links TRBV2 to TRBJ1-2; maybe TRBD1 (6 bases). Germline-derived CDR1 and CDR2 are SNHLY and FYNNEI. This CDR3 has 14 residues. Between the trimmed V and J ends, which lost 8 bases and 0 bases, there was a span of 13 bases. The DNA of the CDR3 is TGTGCCAGCCTCGGACAGTTTGCTAACTATGGCTACACCTTC. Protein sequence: CASLGQFANYGYTF.

CDR3 sequence reads: CASSSDTYEQYF. In DNA, the CDR3 is TGTGCCAGCAGCTCGGATACCTACGAGCAGTACTTC. The chain has TRBV11-1 and TRBJ2-7; no firm D call. Germline V CDR1 and CDR2: SGHAT, FQDESV (reference sequence). CDR3 size: 12 residues. Trimming took off 4 bases at V and 2 bases at J, with 6 bases between the two ends.

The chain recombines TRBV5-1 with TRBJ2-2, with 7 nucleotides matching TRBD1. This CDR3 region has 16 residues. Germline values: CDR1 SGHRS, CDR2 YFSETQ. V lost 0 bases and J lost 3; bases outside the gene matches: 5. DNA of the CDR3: TGCGCCAGCAGCTTGGCCGGGACAGCCGACACCGGGGAGCTGTTTTTT. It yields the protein CASSLAGTADTGELFF.

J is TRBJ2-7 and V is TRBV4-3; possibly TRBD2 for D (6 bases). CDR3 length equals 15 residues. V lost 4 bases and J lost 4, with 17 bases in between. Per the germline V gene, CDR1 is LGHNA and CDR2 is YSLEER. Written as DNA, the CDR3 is TGCGCCAGCAGCCCCCGCCACTGGGGGGATTACGAGCAGTACTTC. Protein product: CASSPRHWGDYEQYF.